Listed below are T cell receptor beta chains from one sample, sequenced in a study of blood T cell repertoires in COVID-19. Data came from immunoSEQ multiplex PCR; TCRdb stores just in-frame clones and leaves some out. The sample lists fewer than 250,000 clones, roughly four fifths occurring once. The specimen sequenced was peripheral blood. The receptor source for this set is a woman between 40 and 55 years old with acute or convalescent COVID-19. Each CDR3 is given with its conserved first and last residue. The D gene is left open where the match is weak. The size of a clone is reported for some rows only, either as once, few or many, or as a class for expanded clones.

>TRBJ1-1|-|TRBV19|-
CASRQWTEAFF
TGTGCCAGTAGACAGTGGACTGAAGCTTTCTTT
>TRBJ2-7|-|TRBV11-2|TRBD1
CASTKPRQGAEQYF
TGTGCCAGCACCAAACCTCGACAGGGGGCAGAGCAGTACTTC
>TRBJ2-7|-|TRBV14|TRBD1
CASSRNDRVTEQYF
TGTGCCAGCAGCAGAAACGACAGGGTCACCGAGCAGTACTTC
>TRBJ1-1|-|TRBV30|-
CAWSTGYNTEAFF
TGTGCCTGGAGTACAGGGTACAACACTGAAGCTTTCTTT
>TRBJ2-3|-|TRBV30|TRBD2
CAWGLPGGKDTQYF
TGTGCCTGGGGTTTGCCGGGGGGGAAAGATACGCAGTATTTT
>TRBJ2-1|once|TRBV3-1/TRBV3-2|TRBD2
CASSHVLAGGHNEQFF
TGTGCCAGCAGCCATGTCCTAGCGGGGGGTCACAATGAGCAGTTCTTC
>TRBJ2-5|-|TRBV9|TRBD1
CASSDWTGGGETQYF
TGTGCCAGCAGCGACTGGACAGGGGGCGGAGAGACCCAGTACTTC
>TRBJ2-7|-|TRBV7-9|-
CASSLLTGLPYEQYF
TGTGCCAGCAGCTTACTGACAGGATTACCCTACGAGCAGTACTTC
>TRBJ1-2|-|TRBV3-1/TRBV3-2|TRBD1
CASSPTGGDYGYTF
TGTGCCAGCAGCCCCACAGGGGGCGACTATGGCTACACCTTC
>TRBJ1-1|-|TRBV18|-
CASSPGQNTEAFF
TGTGCCAGCTCACCAGGACAGAACACTGAAGCTTTCTTT
>TRBJ1-2|-|TRBV6-5|TRBD1
CASRQGTGFYGYTF
TGTGCCAGCAGACAGGGGACAGGATTCTATGGCTACACCTTC
>TRBJ2-3|-|TRBV29-1|-
CSVDRGTDTQYF
TGCAGCGTGGATCGGGGCACAGATACGCAGTATTTT
>TRBJ2-7|-|TRBV29-1|-
CSVARHISYEQYF
TGCAGCGTTGCCCGACACATTTCCTACGAGCAGTACTTC
>TRBJ1-4|-|TRBV11-2|-
CASTSWRGRPNEKLFF
TGTGCCAGCACCTCGTGGCGGGGCAGGCCTAATGAAAAACTGTTTTTT
>TRBJ2-1|-|TRBV5-1|-
CASSSTLMRVF
TGCGCCAGCAGCTCCACCCTAATGAGGGTCTTC
>TRBJ1-2|-|TRBV3-1/TRBV3-2|-
CASSQERQWNFYGYTF
TGTGCCAGCAGCCAAGAACGACAGTGGAACTTCTATGGCTACACCTTC
>TRBJ1-1|-|TRBV5-6|-
CASSPTGLEAFF
TGTGCCAGCAGCCCAACAGGGTTGGAAGCTTTCTTT
>TRBJ2-3|few|TRBV7-3|TRBD2
CASSLSSPSGGEGTQYF
TGTGCCAGCAGCTTATCGTCGCCTAGCGGGGGGGAGGGTACGCAGTATTTT
>TRBJ2-6|-|TRBV19|TRBD2
CASSTSGSSGANVLTF
TGTGCCAGTAGTACTAGCGGTAGCTCTGGGGCCAACGTCCTGACTTTC
>TRBJ2-1|-|TRBV4-2|TRBD2
CASSPKLAGGLNEQFF
TGTGCCAGCAGTCCTAAACTAGCGGGGGGCCTCAATGAGCAGTTCTTC
>TRBJ1-1|-|TRBV19|TRBD1
CASRTGGSRAEAFF
TGTGCCAGTCGGACAGGGGGCTCTAGGGCTGAAGCTTTCTTT
>TRBJ1-2|-|TRBV4-1|TRBD1
CASSHTQGGNYGYTF
TGCGCCAGCAGCCACACCCAGGGGGGCAACTATGGCTACACCTTC
>TRBJ2-1|few|TRBV14|-
CASSQDRSRGNEQFF
TGTGCCAGCAGCCAAGATCGTTCTAGGGGCAATGAGCAGTTCTTC
>TRBJ1-2|-|TRBV5-1|-
CASSPSPRGGGYGYTF
TGCGCCAGCAGCCCATCGCCTCGGGGGGGCGGATATGGCTACACCTTC
>TRBJ2-5|-|TRBV7-2|TRBD1
CASSLKTGGAETQYF
TGTGCCAGCAGCTTAAAAACAGGGGGCGCGGAGACCCAGTACTTC
>TRBJ2-1|-|TRBV5-1|-
CASSQGGVLDEQFF
TGCGCCAGCAGTCAGGGTGGGGTCTTGGATGAGCAGTTCTTC
>TRBJ2-3|-|TRBV6-4|TRBD2
CASSDTGGTDTQYF
TGTGCCAGCAGTGATACGGGGGGAACAGATACGCAGTATTTT
>TRBJ2-7|-|TRBV10-1|-
CASSVELVRDEQYF
TGCGCCAGCAGCGTCGAACTAGTGCGTGACGAGCAGTACTTC
>TRBJ2-3|-|TRBV7-9|-
CASSLPGLLDTQYF
TGTGCCAGCAGCTTACCGGGACTTTTGGATACGCAGTATTTT
>TRBJ2-2|-|TRBV30|TRBD2
CAWSVLGLAGVKTGELFF
TGTGCCTGGAGTGTATTAGGGCTAGCGGGAGTAAAGACCGGGGAGCTGTTTTTT
>TRBJ2-5|-|TRBV27|-
CASSYRVGETQYF
TGTGCCAGCAGTTACAGGGTGGGAGAGACCCAGTACTTC
>TRBJ2-5|-|TRBV6-2/TRBV6-3|TRBD2
CASSYPGLASGETQYF
TGTGCCAGCAGTTACCCCGGACTAGCTTCTGGAGAGACCCAGTACTTC
>TRBJ2-3|-|TRBV10-2|TRBD2
CASSELAGRDTDTQYF
TGCGCCAGCAGTGAACTAGCGGGGAGGGACACAGATACGCAGTATTTT
>TRBJ2-6|once|TRBV7-8|-
CASSLEFAGISGANVLTF
TGTGCCAGCAGCTTAGAATTTGCGGGGATCTCTGGGGCCAACGTCCTGACTTTC
>TRBJ2-7|-|TRBV25-1|-
CASSPGHEQYF
TGTGCCAGCAGTCCAGGCCACGAGCAGTACTTC
>TRBJ2-2|-|TRBV5-1|TRBD2
CASSLEGLAGGELFF
TGCGCCAGCAGCTTGGAGGGACTAGCGGGCGGGGAGCTGTTTTTT
>TRBJ1-3|-|TRBV6-5|TRBD1
CASSRGGQSGNTIYF
TGTGCCAGCAGCAGAGGGGGCCAATCTGGAAACACCATATATTTT
>TRBJ2-4|-|TRBV9|-
CASSGPTELAKNIQYF
TGTGCCAGCAGCGGACCTACAGAATTAGCCAAAAACATTCAGTACTTC
>TRBJ2-1|few|TRBV4-3|TRBD1
CASSQDRDRVVNEQFF
TGCGCCAGCAGCCAAGATAGGGACAGGGTAGTTAATGAGCAGTTCTTC
>TRBJ2-2|-|TRBV5-5|TRBD1
CASSWDSLLGELFF
TGTGCCAGCAGCTGGGACAGCTTGCTAGGGGAGCTGTTTTTT
>TRBJ2-3|-|TRBV7-8|-
CASTVQVRTDTQYF
TGTGCCAGCACCGTACAGGTCCGCACAGATACGCAGTATTTT
>TRBJ2-1|once|TRBV7-2|-
CASSDWAYNEQFF
TGTGCCAGCAGCGACTGGGCCTACAATGAGCAGTTCTTC
>TRBJ1-4|-|TRBV6-5|-
CASSYSRGNHEKLFF
TGTGCCAGCAGTTACTCACGGGGAAACCATGAAAAACTGTTTTTT
>TRBJ2-7|-|TRBV6-5|TRBD2
CASKLAGISYEQYF
TGTGCCAGCAAACTAGCGGGGATCTCCTACGAGCAGTACTTC
>TRBJ2-2|-|TRBV19|-
CASSIRGGELFF
TGTGCCAGTAGTATCAGGGGCGGGGAGCTGTTTTTT
>TRBJ2-2|-|TRBV6-5|-
CASRRRERGELFF
TGTGCCAGCAGGAGGAGGGAGCGCGGGGAGCTGTTTTTT
>TRBJ1-5|once|TRBV30|TRBD1
CAWGGQNNQPQHF
TGTGCCTGGGGGGGACAGAACAATCAGCCCCAGCATTTT
>TRBJ1-3|-|TRBV5-1|-
CASATGSSGNTIYF
TGCGCCAGCGCTACAGGGTCCTCTGGAAACACCATATATTTT
>TRBJ2-3|-|TRBV6-4|TRBD1
CASSSGTGNVRAPSTDTQYF
TGTGCCAGCAGTTCCGGGACAGGGAACGTCCGGGCCCCTAGCACAGATACGCAGTATTTT
>TRBJ2-1|-|TRBV7-2|TRBD2
CASSLVTSGGSYNEQFF
TGTGCCAGCAGCTTAGTCACTAGCGGGGGAAGTTACAATGAGCAGTTCTTC
>TRBJ1-2|-|TRBV4-1|TRBD1
CASSQDWGQMEIYGYTF
TGCGCCAGCAGCCAAGATTGGGGACAGATGGAAATTTATGGCTACACCTTC
>TRBJ2-7|-|TRBV21-1|-
CASSKRREGPKTYEQYF
TGTGCCAGCAGTAAAAGGCGGGAGGGCCCCAAAACCTACGAGCAGTACTTC
>TRBJ1-3|once|TRBV9|-
CASSVESLEGNTIYF
TGTGCCAGCAGCGTAGAATCACTAGAAGGAAACACCATATATTTT
>TRBJ2-3|-|TRBV24-1|TRBD2
CATSKRTSGRGGTDTQYF
TGTGCCACCAGCAAGAGGACTAGCGGGAGAGGTGGCACAGATACGCAGTATTTT
>TRBJ2-3|-|TRBV6-1|TRBD2
CASSEAGTSGYTDTQYF
TGTGCCAGCAGTGAAGCGGGGACTAGCGGGTACACAGATACGCAGTATTTT
>TRBJ1-5|-|TRBV6-5|-
CASSYGQGSNQPQHF
TGTGCCAGCAGTTACGGGCAGGGGAGCAATCAGCCCCAGCATTTT